Below, 19 T cell receptor beta chains from the same sample are listed, as sequenced in a study of shared clonotypes between healthy human individuals. The repertoire was sequenced with immunoSEQ multiplex PCR; TCRdb's copy has only in-frame clones and lacks some. The sample lists over a million clones, approximately 78% occurring once. The sample was memory CD4+ T cells from PBMCs. Subset reported: CD45RA-negative fraction. The receptors originated from a man younger than 30 in good health. Some clones in this sample may be carry-over from other donors' samples.

The chain recombines TRBV28 with TRBJ1-1; D remains ambiguous. This CDR3 contains 15 residues. V was clipped by 3 bases and J by 0 bases, with 11 bases between them. Germline V gene sequence: CDR1 MDHEN, CDR2 SYDVKM. Here the CDR3 DNA reads TGTGCCAGCAGTTTCCAGCCTCGTATGAACACTGAAGCTTTCTTT. Translated: CASSFQPRMNTEAFF.

The chain carries TRBV19 and TRBJ2-4, with D unclear. CDR3 size: 11 residues. Trimming took 7 bases from V and 5 from J, leaving 6 bases between them. The germline CDR1 and CDR2 sequences are LNHDA and SQIVND (reference sequence). CDR3 coding DNA: TGTGCCAGTAACCGAGAAAACATTCAGTACTTC. It yields the protein CASNRENIQYF.

This chain links TRBV5-4 with TRBJ2-2, with D possibly matching TRBD2 (6 bases). V was trimmed by 9 bases and J by 6 bases, leaving 12 bases between them. The CDR3 consists of 12 residues. Germline V gene data show CDR1 as SGHNT and CDR2 as YYREEE (reference sequence). CDR3 sequence reads: CAIRTTPGELFF. CDR3 DNA sequence: TGTGCCATACGGACTACCCCCGGGGAGCTGTTTTTT.

The gene calls are TRBV14 and TRBJ2-1; the D gene is possibly TRBD1 (6 bases). The germline V and J ends were trimmed by 4 bases and 3 bases, with 19 bases remaining between them. CDR3 length: 17 amino acids. Germline V gene sequence: CDR1 SGHDN, CDR2 FVKESK. The CDR3 region has the DNA TGTGCCAGCAGCCCTACGTTGGGGGCGGCCTTCTACAATGAGCAGTTCTTC. Protein product: CASSPTLGAAFYNEQFF.

The chain combines TRBV2 with TRBJ2-7; 7 bases match TRBD1. Germline values: CDR1 SNHLY, CDR2 FYNNEI. CDR3 size: 15 residues. Losses at the gene ends were 6 bases for V and 4 bases for J; bases not matched to a gene: 12. For the CDR3, the DNA is TGTGCCAGCAGCCCCACCCCGGCACAGGGGTACGAGCAGTACTTC. Amino acid sequence: CASSPTPAQGYEQYF. The full variable domain, its missing parts supplied by reference TRBV2 and TRBJ2-7, is EPEVTQTPSHQVTQMGQEVILRCVPISNHLYFYWYRQILGQKVEFLVSFYNNEISEKSEIFDDQFSVERPDGSNFTLKIRSTKLEDSAMYFCASSPTPAQGYEQYFGPGTRLTVT.

In regard to this clone: Additional DNA sequences in this sample encode the identical CDR3. CDR3 sequence (DNA): TGTGCCAGTAGCAGGACTAGCGGTTCCTACGAGCAGTACTTC. This gives the protein CASSRTSGSYEQYF. The gene calls are TRBV19 and TRBJ2-7, with TRBD2 matching over 10 bases. CDR3 length equals 14 residues. Germline CDR1 LNHDA, CDR2 SQIVND (reference sequence). After removal of 6 bases from V and 1 base from J, the junction contained 3 bases not matched to a gene.

This clone was observed a single time. The gene calls are TRBV11-3 and TRBJ2-2, with 9 bases fitting TRBD1. J lost 6 bases, V lost 5 bases, and 4 bases had no gene match. CDR1 and CDR2 from the germline V gene are SGHNT and YENEEA. The length of the CDR3 is 14 residues. CDR3 protein: CASSPGTGSGELFF. For the CDR3, the DNA is TGTGCCAGCAGCCCCGGGACAGGGTCCGGGGAGCTGTTTTTT.

In the case of this clone: This same CDR3 is encoded by further DNA sequences in the sample. The rearrangement joins TRBV5-1 to TRBJ2-5; D remains ambiguous. V was shortened by 4 bases and J by 2 bases, with 6 bases between the two germline ends. The CDR3 runs 12 residues. Germline V lookup: CDR1 SGHRS, CDR2 YFSETQ. In DNA form, the CDR3 reads TGCGCCAGCAGCCGGGCTCAAGAGACCCAGTACTTC. Its translation: CASSRAQETQYF.

The chain carries TRBV7-3 and TRBJ1-1; D not certain. This CDR3 spans 16 amino acids. Trimming cost V 1 base and J 0 bases, with 12 bases left between them. Germline assignment: CDR1 SGHTA and CDR2 FQGTGA. CDR3 amino acids: CASSLNRAGLNTEAFF. The CDR3 DNA follows: TGTGCCAGCAGCTTAAACCGGGCGGGGTTGAACACTGAAGCTTTCTTT.

V and J are TRBV28 and TRBJ1-5, with TRBD1 matching over 9 bases. V trimming: 3 bases; J trimming: 1 base; junction bases outside the gene matches: 7. The CDR3 length is 17 residues. Germline values: CDR1 MDHEN, CDR2 SYDVKM. CDR3 in amino acids: CASSFPPGTGSNQPQHF. CDR3 DNA: TGTGCCAGCAGTTTTCCCCCCGGGACAGGGAGCAATCAGCCCCAGCATTTT.

This clone was seen once. The V and J genes are TRBV19 and TRBJ1-3; 7 nucleotides agree with TRBD1. There are 15 residues in the CDR3. Germline trimming cut 2 bases from V and 2 bases from J; bases unmatched to any gene: 3. Germline CDR1 LNHDA, CDR2 SQIVND (reference sequence). CDR3: CASSIYRGAGNTIYF. CDR3 nucleotides: TGTGCCAGTAGTATATACAGGGGCGCTGGAAACACCATATATTTT.

The rearrangement uses TRBV25-1 and TRBJ1-1, with a weak D call TRBD1 (5 bases). CDR3 size: 14 residues. V lost 1 base to trimming and J lost 4 bases, with 10 bases between them. The germline V gene has CDR1 MGHDK and CDR2 SYGVNS. This CDR3 reads CASSESGRATEAFF. The CDR3 DNA reads TGTGCCAGCAGTGAATCTGGCAGGGCCACTGAAGCTTTCTTT.

The rearrangement joins TRBV27 to TRBJ2-1; D is undetermined. The CDR3 is 15 amino acids. Between the trimmed V and J ends, which lost 4 bases and 8 bases, there was a span of 18 bases. CDR1 and CDR2 (germline): MNHEY, SMNVEV (reference sequence). The CDR3 spells CASSSTAAGQDEQFF. The CDR3 DNA follows: TGTGCCAGCAGTTCCACCGCCGCAGGTCAGGATGAGCAGTTCTTC.

The rearrangement uses TRBV28 and TRBJ1-4; tentatively, D is TRBD1 (5 bases). The CDR3 is 14 residues long. The V end lost 2 bases, the J end lost 8 bases, and 12 bases lay between the germline ends. CDR1 and CDR2 from the germline V gene are MDHEN and SYDVKM. The chain's CDR3 is CASSLGGGWEKLFF. CDR3 bases: TGTGCCAGCAGTTTAGGCGGGGGTTGGGAAAAACTGTTTTTT.

The CDR3 DNA reads as TGTGCCAGTAAAACCGGTTCGCTCTCTGGGGCCAACGTCCTGACTTTC. The encoded protein is CASKTGSLSGANVLTF. The V call is TRBV19, the J call TRBJ2-6; D is ambiguous. The V gene lost 7 bases and the J gene lost 0 bases, with 13 bases spanning the gap. Germline V gene lookup returns CDR1 LNHDA and CDR2 SQIVND (reference sequence). The CDR3 runs 16 residues.

The rearrangement links TRBV18 to TRBJ2-2; D may be TRBD1 (5 bases). V was clipped by 3 bases and J by 4 bases, with 9 bases between them. The CDR3 loop spans 14 amino acids. Germline CDR1 is KGHSH and CDR2 is LQKENI. CDR3 in amino acids: CASSPRDSTGELFF. The CDR3 DNA is TGTGCCAGCTCACCTAGAGACAGCACCGGGGAGCTGTTTTTT.

V and J are TRBV19 and TRBJ1-1; D is possibly TRBD1 (5 bases). The CDR3 extends over 17 amino acids. Between the trimmed V and J ends, which lost 5 bases and 10 bases, there was a span of 29 bases. CDR1 and CDR2 (germline): LNHDA, SQIVND (reference sequence). CDR3: CASSYSTRQGLTEVAFF. The CDR3 region has the DNA TGTGCCAGTAGTTATAGCACTCGGCAGGGTTTAACTGAAGTAGCTTTCTTT.

This clone was picked up many times. The chain is built from TRBV4-1 and TRBJ1-5; the D gene is possibly TRBD1 (6 bases). CDR1 is MGHRA and CDR2 is YSYEKL in the germline V gene. V was pared by 2 bases and J by 6 bases, with 17 bases between. The CDR3 extends over 16 amino acids. CDR3 amino acids: CASSQTLTRGPQPQHF. The CDR3 coding sequence is TGCGCCAGCAGCCAAACCCTAACCCGGGGGCCTCAGCCCCAGCATTTT.

V gene TRBV27 combines with J gene TRBJ1-2, with D unclear. The CDR3 is 13 amino acids. The V end was cut by 6 bases, the J end by 4 bases, with 12 bases between. The germline gives CDR1 MNHEY, CDR2 SMNVEV (reference sequence). This chain's CDR3 is CASSPSGPYGYTF. The CDR3 bases are TGTGCCAGCAGCCCCTCCGGGCCCTATGGCTACACCTTC.